This TCR beta chain was recovered during a study of T cells expressing NK-cell markers. Points on this clonotype: Antigen: not known.

Study-wide findings and caveats: Uncertainty persisted over the HCMV specificity of expanded NKG2C+ T cell clones. Leadership of the CD3+CD56-NKG2C+ fraction also belonged to these clonotypes in several donors.

The CDR3 length is 12 residues. CDR1 is MNHEY, CDR2 SVGAGI, per germline. TCRdb re-called the 5' RACE reads and shows each CDR3 protein once, DNA omitted. In all, the sample yields hundreds of thousands of distinct CDR3 sequences. The sequence was collected from a young man in good health. The sample consisted of blood T cells: a sorted CD56 or NKG2C T cell subset, CD4+ or CD8+ T cells, or bulk PBMC T cells (not recorded which). This chain uses TRBV6-5 with TRBJ2-7; TCRdb designates TRBD2, a call that cannot be tested without DNA. The CDR3: CASSHRRDEQYF.